What follows is one T cell receptor (beta chain) and its context. Its target is unknown. Germline CDR1 and CDR2: DFQATT and SNEGSKA (reference sequence). V was pared by 6 bases and J by 0 bases, with 13 bases of the junction left unmatched. The CDR3 contains 18 residues. These data belong to a study of T cells after yellow fever vaccination. Notes on the study in general: FACS-sorted repertoires might harbor abundant contaminating clonotypes from the bulk population. Compared with primary, the secondary response was weaker and peaked at day 5, not 15. Clonotypes shared by both compartments, CD4 and CD8, made up a small share.

Conversion of TCR transcripts into cDNA relied on 5'RACE template switching, which added a universal primer site and UMIs. TCRdb analysed the 5' RACE reads with MiXCR anew, one entry per CDR3 protein. The data show about 160,000 distinct CDR3 sequences, with under 7.5% seen just once and roughly 2.5% held by the top ten. Source: CD4+ T cells sorted from PBMCs, taken 5 to 6 days after the first yellow fever vaccination. The chain couples TRBV20-1 to TRBJ1-5, with 11 bases identical to TRBD1. This TCR was recovered from a man between 18 and 29 years old who received the YFV17D yellow fever vaccine. The CDR3 region is CSARGTGGQINSNQPQHF. The CDR3, as DNA: TGCAGTGCCAGGGGGACAGGGGGACAAATTAATAGCAATCAGCCCCAGCATTTT.